These 9 T cell receptor beta chains share one sample of origin, sequenced in a study of T cells expressing NK-cell markers. TCRdb reprocessed the 5' RACE reads, with one entry per CDR3 protein and no DNA. Its table records about 110,000 distinct CDR3 sequences. Material for sequencing was blood T cells: a sorted CD56 or NKG2C T cell subset, CD4+ or CD8+ T cells, or bulk PBMC T cells (not recorded which). The receptor source for this set is a woman aged 18 to 75 in good health.

This chain joins TRBV7-9 and TRBJ1-6; TCRdb names TRBD1, which stays unverified in the absence of DNA. The CDR3 totals 16 residues. Germline CDR1 and CDR2: SEHNR and FQNEAQ (reference sequence). The CDR3 here is CASSPGQGAYNSPLHF.

The rearrangement links TRBV4-3 to TRBJ2-3. In germline, CDR1 is LGHNA, CDR2 YSLEER. This CDR3 region has 17 residues. The chain's CDR3 is CASSQDWSGSEIDTQYF.

J is TRBJ2-7 and V is TRBV15; absent DNA, TCRdb's TRBD2 call cannot be checked. CDR1 LNHNV and CDR2 YYDKDF come from the germline V gene (reference sequence). CDR3 size: 14 residues. The CDR3 is CATSLAEGGGEQYF.

This clonotype is identified as medium-sized from frequency. This chain joins TRBV6-4 and TRBJ2-1; checking the TCRdb D call of TRBD2 is not possible without DNA. This CDR3 region has 15 residues. The germline V gene encodes CDR1 MRHNA and CDR2 SNTAGT. The CDR3 spells CASSLLAGHNNEQFF.

The chain uses TRBV30 and TRBJ2-1; the TRBD1 assignment by TCRdb is unverifiable without DNA. The germline CDR1 and CDR2 sequences are GTSNPN and SVGIG (reference sequence). This CDR3 contains 15 residues. This CDR3 reads CAWSASSTPGNEQFF. The whole variable domain, remainder taken from reference TRBV30 and TRBJ2-1, is SQTIHQWPATLVQPVGSPLSLECTVEGTSNPNLYWYRQAAGRGLQLLFYSVGIGQISSEVPQNLSASRPQDRQFILSSKKLLLSDSGFYLCAWSASSTPGNEQFFGPGTRLTVL.

The chain combines TRBV20-1 with TRBJ2-1; TCRdb proposes TRBD2, but this gene call is untestable without DNA. This CDR3 comprises 15 residues. Germline assignment: CDR1 DFQATT and CDR2 SNEGSKA (reference sequence). CDR3 in amino acids: CSARVETSGPWEQFF.

This sequence joins TRBV19 and TRBJ1-5; with no DNA, the TCRdb D assignment of TRBD1 cannot be verified. CDR1 and CDR2 (germline): LNHDA, SQIVND (reference sequence). The CDR3 spans 15 residues. CDR3 loop: CASSLWTASNQPQHF.

The chain recombines TRBV12-3 or TRBV12-4 with TRBJ2-7. This CDR3 region has 13 residues. CDR3 region: CASSSLASHEQYF.

This clonotype shows up as medium-sized by frequency. The rearrangement joins TRBV7-2 to TRBJ2-1; TCRdb's D gene call, TRBD2, goes unchecked for lack of DNA. Germline V gene lookup returns CDR1 SGHTA and CDR2 FQGNSA. CDR3 size: 20 residues. CDR3 residues: CASSFQPSAKGLGVGNEQFF.